This T cell receptor (beta chain) originates from a study of T cells in Graves' hyperthyroidism and ophthalmopathy. Study summary: Any treatment followed the collection of peripheral blood at initial diagnosis.

General observations from the study: Most clonotypes expanded in thyroid above 0.001 were likewise present in blood.

Many counts were recorded for this clonotype. Its antigen is as yet unknown. Amplified TCR beta CDR3 regions came from RNA transcripts. In the first-round RT-PCR of the TCR CDR3, the HTBI primer set was used. In TCRdb, the multiplex PCR reads were re-called with MiXCR into one record per CDR3 protein. The table has some 400,000 distinct CDR3 sequences, around 13% seen once. Germline trimming cut 5 bases from V and 9 bases from J; bases unmatched to any gene: 9. Germline lookup yields CDR1 SGHTA and CDR2 FQGNSA. The CDR3 runs to 14 residues. The rearrangement uses TRBV7-2 and TRBJ2-1; 8 bases fit TRBD2. Sequenced material: blood. The sequence derives from a woman in her fifties or sixties with Graves' hyperthyroidism. CDR3: CASSPNSGSGEQFF. The CDR3 DNA sequence: TGTGCCAGCAGCCCGAACAGCGGGAGTGGTGAGCAGTTCTTC. The entire variable domain, with the rest obtained from reference TRBV7-2 and TRBJ2-1, is as follows: GAGVSQSPSNKVTEKGKDVELRCDPISGHTALYWYRQSLGQGLEFLIYFQGNSAPDKSGLPSDRFSAERTGGSVSTLTIQRTQQEDSAVYLCASSPNSGSGEQFFGPGTRLTVL.